This entry features one T cell receptor beta chain sequence. Antigen specificity is unknown. This entry belongs to a study of T cell clones after liver transplantation. Study at large: Liver transplant recipients had immunosuppression withdrawal attempted within 2 years.

Unstimulated PBMCs were sorted into CD3+CD4+ and CD3+CD8+ populations. Study-wide findings and caveats: Compared with third party-reactive sequences, donor-reactive ones declined more, independent of withdrawal success.

The repertoire was sequenced with immunoSEQ multiplex PCR; TCRdb's copy has only in-frame clones and lacks some. This table holds about 58,000 clones, 70% found once. The CDR3 runs 15 residues. V was cut by 3 bases and J by 5 bases, with 16 bases left in between. Germline CDR1 and CDR2: MDHEN and SYDVKM. The chain couples TRBV28 to TRBJ2-5; TRBD1 might be the D (6 bases). This specimen was CD4+ T cells from blood, taken at the approximately 15-month timepoint. This sequence originates from a human patient who received a liver transplant. Some T cells may be provided by the graft donor. The CDR3 spells CASSFSRGSGETQYF. CDR3 nucleotides: TGTGCCAGCAGTTTTAGTAGGGGGTCAGGGGAGACCCAGTACTTC.